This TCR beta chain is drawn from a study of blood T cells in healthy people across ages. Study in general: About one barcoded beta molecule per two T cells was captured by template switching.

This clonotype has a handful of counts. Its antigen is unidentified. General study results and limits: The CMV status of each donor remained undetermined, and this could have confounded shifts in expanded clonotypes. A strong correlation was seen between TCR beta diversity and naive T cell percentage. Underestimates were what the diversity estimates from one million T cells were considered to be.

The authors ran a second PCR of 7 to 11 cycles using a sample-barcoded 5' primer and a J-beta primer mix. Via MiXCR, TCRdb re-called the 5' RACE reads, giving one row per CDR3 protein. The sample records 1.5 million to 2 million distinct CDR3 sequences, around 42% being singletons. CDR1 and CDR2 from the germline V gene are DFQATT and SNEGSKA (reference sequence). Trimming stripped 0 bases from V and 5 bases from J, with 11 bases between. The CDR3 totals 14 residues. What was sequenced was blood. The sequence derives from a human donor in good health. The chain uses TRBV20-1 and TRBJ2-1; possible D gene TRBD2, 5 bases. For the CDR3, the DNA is TGCAGTGCTAGAGATGTGCGGGTTCACAATGAGCAGTTCTTC. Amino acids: CSARDVRVHNEQFF.